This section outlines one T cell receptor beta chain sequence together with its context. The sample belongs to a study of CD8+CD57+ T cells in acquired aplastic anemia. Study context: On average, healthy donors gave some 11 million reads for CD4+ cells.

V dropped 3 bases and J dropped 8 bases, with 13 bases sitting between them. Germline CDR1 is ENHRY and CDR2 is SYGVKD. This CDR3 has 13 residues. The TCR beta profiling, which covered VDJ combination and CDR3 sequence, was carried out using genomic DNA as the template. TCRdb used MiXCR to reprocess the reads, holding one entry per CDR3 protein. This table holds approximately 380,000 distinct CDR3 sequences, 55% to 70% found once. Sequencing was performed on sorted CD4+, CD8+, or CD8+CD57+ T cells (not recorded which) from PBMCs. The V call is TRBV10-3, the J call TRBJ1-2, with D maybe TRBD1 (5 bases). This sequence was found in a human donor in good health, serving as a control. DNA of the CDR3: TGTGCCATCAGTGATCGGGGGGAGCAAGGCTACACCTTC. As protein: CAISDRGEQGYTF.